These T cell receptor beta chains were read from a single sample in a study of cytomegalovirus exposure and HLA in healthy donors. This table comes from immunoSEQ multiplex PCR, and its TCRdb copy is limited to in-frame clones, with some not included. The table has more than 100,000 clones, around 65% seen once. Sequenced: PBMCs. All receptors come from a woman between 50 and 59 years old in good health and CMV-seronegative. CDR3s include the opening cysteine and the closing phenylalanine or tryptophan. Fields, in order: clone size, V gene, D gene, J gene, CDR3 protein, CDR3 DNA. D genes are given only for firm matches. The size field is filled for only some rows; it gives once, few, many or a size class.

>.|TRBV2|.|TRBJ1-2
CASQAGRGWLYGYTF
TGTGCCAGTCAGGCGGGCAGGGGCTGGCTCTATGGCTACACCTTC
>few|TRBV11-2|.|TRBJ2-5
CASSHLGPRETQYF
TGTGCCAGCAGCCATCTGGGGCCTCGGGAGACCCAGTACTTC
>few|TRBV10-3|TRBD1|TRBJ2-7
CAISSGQAAYEQYF
TGTGCCATCAGTTCGGGACAGGCCGCCTACGAGCAGTACTTC
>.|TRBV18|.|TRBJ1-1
CASSGRWANTEAFF
TGTGCCAGCTCAGGCAGATGGGCGAACACTGAAGCTTTCTTT
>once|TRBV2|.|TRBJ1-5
CASRDRQAYSNQPQHF
TGTGCCAGCAGGGACCGACAGGCCTATAGCAATCAGCCCCAGCATTTT
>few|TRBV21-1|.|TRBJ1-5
CASSIPRDSLLKGASNQPQHF
TGTGCCAGCAGCATCCCCCGGGACAGCCTCCTCAAGGGAGCGAGCAATCAGCCCCAGCATTTT
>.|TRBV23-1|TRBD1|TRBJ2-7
CASSHKTGGCYEQYF
TGCGCCAGCAGTCACAAGACAGGGGGTTGCTACGAGCAGTACTTC
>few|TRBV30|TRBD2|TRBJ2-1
CAWSGGLAGGNEQFF
TGTGCCTGGAGTGGGGGTCTAGCGGGGGGGAATGAGCAGTTCTTC
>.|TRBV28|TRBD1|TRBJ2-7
CASSLLYAGTGGEQYF
TGTGCCAGCAGTTTATTATATGCCGGGACAGGGGGCGAGCAGTACTTC
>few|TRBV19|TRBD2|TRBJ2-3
CASSTPRLAGTPHTQYF
TGTGCCAGTAGTACCCCCCGACTAGCGGGAACTCCCCATACGCAGTATTTT
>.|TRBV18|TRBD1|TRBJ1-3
CASSPQGATGNTIYF
TGTGCCAGCTCGCCACAGGGGGCAACGGGAAACACCATATATTTT
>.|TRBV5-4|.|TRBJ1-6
CASSLAGGGSYNSPLHF
TGTGCCAGCAGCTTGGCGGGGGGAGGCTCCTATAATTCACCCCTCCACTTT
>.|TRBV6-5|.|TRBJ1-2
CASSYSAHEGYGYTF
TGTGCCAGCAGTTACTCCGCCCATGAGGGCTATGGCTACACCTTC
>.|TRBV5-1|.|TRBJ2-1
CASSHPAIAIKRVSYNEQFF
TGCGCCAGCAGCCACCCAGCCATAGCCATAAAGCGGGTCTCCTACAATGAGCAGTTCTTC
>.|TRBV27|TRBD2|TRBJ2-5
CASRASGASQETQYF
TGTGCCAGCAGAGCTAGCGGGGCTTCCCAAGAGACCCAGTACTTC
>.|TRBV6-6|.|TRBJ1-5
CASRDTVQPQHF
TGTGCCAGCAGGGATACAGTTCAGCCCCAGCATTTT
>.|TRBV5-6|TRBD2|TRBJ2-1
CASSWGTSEQFF
TGTGCCAGCAGCTGGGGGACTAGCGAGCAGTTCTTC
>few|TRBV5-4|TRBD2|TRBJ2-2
CASSIGLAGAYTGELFF
TGTGCCAGCAGCATCGGACTAGCGGGGGCCTACACCGGGGAGCTGTTTTTT
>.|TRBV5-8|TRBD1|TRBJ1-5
CASSLAGWGQGSQPQHF
TGTGCCAGCAGCTTGGCCGGATGGGGACAGGGTAGTCAGCCCCAGCATTTT
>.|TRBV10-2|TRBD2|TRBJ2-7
CASRLATPAYEQYF
TGCGCCAGCAGACTAGCGACGCCGGCCTACGAGCAGTACTTC
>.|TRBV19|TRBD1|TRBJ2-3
CASSIFVSGGTDTQYF
TGTGCCAGTAGTATTTTCGTGTCAGGGGGAACAGATACGCAGTATTTT
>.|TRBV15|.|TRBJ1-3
CATSRGLIGRGLPGNTIYF
TGTGCCACCAGCAGAGGCTTAATAGGGAGGGGTCTTCCTGGAAACACCATATATTTT
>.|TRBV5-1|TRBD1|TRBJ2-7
CASRGQGSYEQYF
TGCGCCAGCAGGGGACAGGGATCGTACGAGCAGTACTTC
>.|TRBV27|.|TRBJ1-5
CASSFRRNQPQHF
TGTGCCAGCAGTTTCCGCCGGAATCAGCCCCAGCATTTT
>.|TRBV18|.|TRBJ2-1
CASSPGLAGDNEQFF
TGTGCCAGCTCACCAGGGCTAGCTGGCGACAATGAGCAGTTCTTC
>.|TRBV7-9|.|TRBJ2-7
CASSRTPLEQYF
TGTGCCAGCAGCCGTACACCTCTCGAGCAGTACTTC
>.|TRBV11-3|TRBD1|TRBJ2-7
CASSSTGSRREQYF
TGTGCCAGCAGCTCGACAGGGAGCAGGAGGGAGCAGTACTTC
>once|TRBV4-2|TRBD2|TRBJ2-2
CASSQVASGYPYTGELFF
TGTGCCAGCAGCCAAGTAGCTAGCGGGTATCCTTACACCGGGGAGCTGTTTTTT
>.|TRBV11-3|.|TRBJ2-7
CASSFRYEQYF
TGTGCCAGCAGCTTCAGGTACGAGCAGTACTTC
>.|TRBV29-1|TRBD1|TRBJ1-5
CSTGTVDGQPQHF
TGCAGCACAGGGACAGTCGACGGTCAGCCCCAGCATTTT
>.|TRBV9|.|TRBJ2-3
CASSVDFRSTDTQYF
TGTGCCAGCAGCGTAGATTTCCGTAGCACAGATACGCAGTATTTT
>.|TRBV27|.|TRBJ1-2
CASSPGTPYGYTF
TGTGCCAGCAGTCCCGGGACACCATATGGCTACACCTTC
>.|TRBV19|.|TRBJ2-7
CASSRDWSSYEQYF
TGTGCCAGTAGTCGGGACTGGAGTTCCTACGAGCAGTACTTC
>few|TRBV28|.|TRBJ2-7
CASSLSWQNEQYF
TGTGCCAGCAGTTTATCATGGCAGAACGAGCAGTACTTC
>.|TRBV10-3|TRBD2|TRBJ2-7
CAISESTSGSGKQYF
TGTGCCATCAGTGAGTCGACTAGCGGGAGTGGGAAGCAGTACTTC
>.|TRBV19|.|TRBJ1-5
CASSIDRGNQPQHF
TGTGCCAGTAGTATAGACCGAGGCAATCAGCCCCAGCATTTT
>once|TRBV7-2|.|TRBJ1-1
CASSLGLENTEAFF
TGTGCCAGCAGCTTAGGACTAGAAAACACTGAAGCTTTCTTT
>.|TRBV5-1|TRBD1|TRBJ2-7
CASRSGTDRFSEQYF
TGCGCCAGCAGATCCGGGACGGACAGGTTTTCCGAGCAGTACTTC
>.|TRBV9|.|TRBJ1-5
CASSVDGEQPQHF
TGTGCCAGCAGCGTAGATGGGGAGCAGCCCCAGCATTTT
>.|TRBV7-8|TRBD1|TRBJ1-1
CASSLGTGEAFF
TGTGCCAGCAGCTTGGGGACAGGTGAAGCTTTCTTT
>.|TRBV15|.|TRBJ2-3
CATSNRVYGTDTQYF
TGTGCCACCAGCAACAGGGTGTATGGTACAGATACGCAGTATTTT
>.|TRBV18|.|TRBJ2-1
CASSPRDKYNEQFF
TGTGCCAGCTCACCACGGGACAAATACAATGAGCAGTTCTTC
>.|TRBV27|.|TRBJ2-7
CANLHSCRGSYEQYF
TGTGCCAACCTCCATTCGTGTCGGGGATCCTACGAGCAGTACTTC
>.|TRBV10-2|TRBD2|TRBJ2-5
CASQGTSGYQETQYF
TGCGCCAGCCAAGGGACTAGTGGATACCAAGAGACCCAGTACTTC
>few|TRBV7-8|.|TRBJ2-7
CASSLVGRGYEQYF
TGTGCCAGCAGCTTAGTGGGTAGGGGCTACGAGCAGTACTTC
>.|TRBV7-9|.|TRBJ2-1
CASSSGLDAPYNEQFF
TGTGCCAGCAGTTCGGGACTCGACGCCCCCTACAATGAGCAGTTCTTC
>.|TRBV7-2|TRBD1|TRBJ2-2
CASARGRSGELFF
TGTGCCAGCGCCAGGGGGCGGTCCGGGGAGCTGTTTTTT
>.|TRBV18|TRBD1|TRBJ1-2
CASSPGQDLNYGYTF
TGTGCCAGCTCACCTGGACAGGACCTCAACTATGGCTACACCTTC
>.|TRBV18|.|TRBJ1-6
CASSPRAENSPLHF
TGTGCCAGCTCACCCAGGGCAGAGAATTCACCCCTCCACTTT